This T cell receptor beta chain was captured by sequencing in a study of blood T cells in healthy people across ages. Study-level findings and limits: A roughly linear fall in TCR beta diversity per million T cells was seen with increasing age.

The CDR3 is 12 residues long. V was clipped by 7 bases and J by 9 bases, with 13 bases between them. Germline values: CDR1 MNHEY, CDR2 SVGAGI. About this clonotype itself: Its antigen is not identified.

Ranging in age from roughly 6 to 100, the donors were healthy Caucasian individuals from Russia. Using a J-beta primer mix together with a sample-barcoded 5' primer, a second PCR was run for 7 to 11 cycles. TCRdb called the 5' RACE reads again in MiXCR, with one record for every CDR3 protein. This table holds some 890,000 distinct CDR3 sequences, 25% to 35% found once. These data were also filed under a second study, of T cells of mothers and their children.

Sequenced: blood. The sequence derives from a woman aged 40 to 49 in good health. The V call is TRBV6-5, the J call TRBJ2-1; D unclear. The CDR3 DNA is TGTGCCAGCAAGCAAAGGACGGGTGAGCAGTTCTTC. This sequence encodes CASKQRTGEQFF.